This TCR beta chain was sequenced during a study of blood T cell repertoires in COVID-19. Study background: Acute and convalescent COVID-19 samples came from the United States, Italy and Spain.

The CDR3 is made up of 13 amino acids. V was trimmed by 1 base and J by 7 bases, leaving 10 bases between them. The germline V gene encodes CDR1 SGHTA and CDR2 FQGTGA. Original analysis: Amplification with reference gene primers provided the estimates of nucleated cell counts. Only in-frame clones appear in the TCRdb table, and some are missing; sequencing was by immunoSEQ multiplex PCR. The V and J calls and clone size come from that table; D and trimming were worked out from the DNA. This sample carries about 200,000 clones, around 81% of them seen once, and the ten largest clones take around 5.1%.

The receptor's source is a woman aged 65 to 85 with acute or convalescent COVID-19. What was sequenced was peripheral blood. The chain uses TRBV7-3 and TRBJ1-2; weak D call: TRBD1 (5 bases). CDR3 residues: CASSLNSGGGYTF. For the CDR3, the DNA is TGTGCCAGCAGCTTAAATTCGGGGGGTGGCTACACCTTC.